This T cell receptor (beta chain) appears in the sequencing data of a study of cytomegalovirus exposure and HLA in healthy donors. Germline V gene sequence: CDR1 MGHDK, CDR2 SYGVNS. The CDR3 length is 15 residues. V lost 6 bases, J lost 6 bases, and 21 bases lay in between. The PCR had 60 Vbeta and 13 Jbeta primers. In the authors' workflow: Later, an analysis found about 77 million unique TCR beta chains, and 8.5 million to 14 million of these were shared. Generated by immunoSEQ multiplex PCR, the TCRdb table keeps only in-frame clones and is missing some. V and J calls plus clone size are reproduced from that table; the DNA served to infer D and trimming. The sample holds about 160,000 clones, roughly 79% seen once.

This TCR was sampled from a man in his thirties or forties in good health and CMV-seronegative. The specimen was PBMCs. This sequence joins TRBV25-1 and TRBJ2-7; tentative D call: TRBD1 (6 bases). The CDR3: CASSDAGQLPGEQYF. The CDR3 nucleotides read TGTGCCAGCAGCGATGCCGGACAGCTCCCTGGCGAGCAGTACTTC.